Listed below are T cell receptor beta chains from one sample, sequenced in a study of T cells in Graves' hyperthyroidism and ophthalmopathy. TCRdb reprocessed the multiplex PCR reads with MiXCR, giving one entry per CDR3 protein. The sample contains hundreds of thousands of distinct CDR3 sequences, 11% to 15% of which appear only once. Sequenced sample: blood. The receptors come from a woman in her twenties or thirties with Graves' hyperthyroidism. Each CDR3 is given without its conserved first and last residue. The order of the fields is V gene, CDR3 protein.

V: TRBV12-3/TRBV12-4; CDR3: ASSLLANVLT
V: TRBV25-1; CDR3: ASSASGTRRGTDTQY
V: TRBV6-1; CDR3: ASRTTSGRNGELF
V: TRBV5-6; CDR3: ASSFRTSSGNTIY
V: TRBV30; CDR3: AWSVAADTQY
V: TRBV29-1; CDR3: SARPRNTEAF
V: TRBV2; CDR3: ASKVFGTYTTGELF
V: TRBV20-1; CDR3: SANLLGRNEQY
V: TRBV7-2; CDR3: ASSLNANTGELF
V: TRBV20-1; CDR3: SARLPGSSHYNEQF
V: TRBV28; CDR3: ASSLYRSNTEAF
V: TRBV4-3; CDR3: ASSQVVAPTDTQY
V: TRBV10-1; CDR3: ASSGQSISSYNEQF
V: TRBV18; CDR3: ASSRRGGGDYNEQF
V: TRBV30; CDR3: AWGIDTQY
V: TRBV20-1; CDR3: SARGLEISRNEQF
V: TRBV28; CDR3: ASQGLGGNQPQH